This T cell receptor (beta chain) was sequenced for a study of Graves' ophthalmopathy and Graves' hyperthyroidism. Whole-study results and caveats: Ophthalmopathy and stable hyperthyroidism were discriminated by a 13-signature model, with approximately 88% sensitivity and under 84% specificity. Blood was where most expanded thyroid clonotypes above 0.001 frequency also turned up.

Clinical symptoms, serum thyroxine, TRAb, thyroid ultrasound and orbital computed tomography were relied on for diagnosis. As concerns this clonotype: Its target is not known.

The CDR3 totals 15 residues. V shed 3 bases, J shed 4 bases, and the junction held 4 bases outside the gene matches. Germline CDR1 is SGHTA and CDR2 is FQGNSA. CDR3 regions of TCR beta were amplified from RNA transcripts. RT-PCR was first run with HTBI primers, then multiplex PCR in a second round. MiXCR, run by TCRdb on the multiplex PCR reads, gives a single entry per CDR3 protein. Counted here are approximately 540,000 distinct CDR3 sequences, about two fifths occurring once; the ten biggest clones make up 3.5% to 4.5%. The clonotype comes from an adult man with Graves' hyperthyroidism. This chain links TRBV7-2 with TRBJ2-2; TRBD2 aligns across 8 bases. What was sequenced was peripheral blood or thyroid tissue (not recorded which). CDR3 sequence reads: CASSLGLEPTGELFF. CDR3 DNA: TGTGCCAGCAGCTTGGGACTAGAGCCCACCGGGGAGCTGTTTTTT.